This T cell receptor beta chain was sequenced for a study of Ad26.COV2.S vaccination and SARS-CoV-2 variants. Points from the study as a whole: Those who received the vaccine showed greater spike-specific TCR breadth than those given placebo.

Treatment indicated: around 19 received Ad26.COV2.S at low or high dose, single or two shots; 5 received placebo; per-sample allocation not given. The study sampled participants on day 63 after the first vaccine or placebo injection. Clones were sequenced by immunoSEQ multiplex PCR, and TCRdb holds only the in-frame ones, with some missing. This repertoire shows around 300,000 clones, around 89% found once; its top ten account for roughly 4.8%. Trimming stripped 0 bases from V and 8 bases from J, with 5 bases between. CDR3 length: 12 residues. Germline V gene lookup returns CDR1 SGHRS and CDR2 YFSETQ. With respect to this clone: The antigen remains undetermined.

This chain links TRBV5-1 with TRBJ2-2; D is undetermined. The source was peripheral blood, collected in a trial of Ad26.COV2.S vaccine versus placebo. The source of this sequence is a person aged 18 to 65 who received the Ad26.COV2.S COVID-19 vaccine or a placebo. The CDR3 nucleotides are TGCGCCAGCAGCTTGGGGGATGGGGAGCTGTTTTTT. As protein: CASSLGDGELFF.